The 29 T cell receptor beta chains below come from one sample, sequenced in a study of T cells in Graves' hyperthyroidism and ophthalmopathy. The CDR3 regions of TCR beta were amplified from RNA transcripts. RT-PCR in the first round (using the HTBI primer set) targeted the TCR CDR3. MiXCR, run by TCRdb on the multiplex PCR reads, gives a single entry per CDR3 protein. This table holds about 560,000 distinct CDR3 sequences, about half found once. Sequenced sample: peripheral blood or thyroid tissue (not recorded which). Every receptor here comes from a woman between 18 and 30 years old with Graves' hyperthyroidism.

Points on this clonotype: Its ends do not fully match the called genes, so a read error is possible. The V call is TRBV10-3, the J call TRBJ2-5; 11 bases are a match to TRBD1. Per germline, CDR1 ENHRY and CDR2 SYGVKD. The CDR3 length is 17 residues. The DNA of the CDR3 is TGTGCCACCAGTGATTTGGGGACAGGGGGGAGACGGGAGACCCAGTACTTC. It is translated as CATSDLGTGGRRETQYF.

This clonotype was counted only a few times. The chain joins TRBV5-1 to TRBJ1-2, with 9 bases fitting TRBD1. Looked up from germline, CDR1 is SGHRS and CDR2 is YFSETQ. The V segment lost 4 bases and the J segment 4 bases; nucleotides outside the gene matches: 8. This CDR3 spans 15 amino acids. The CDR3 sequence: CASSQVGQGGYGYTF. Here the CDR3 DNA reads TGCGCCAGCAGCCAAGTGGGACAGGGAGGCTATGGCTACACCTTC.

The genes are TRBV20-1 and TRBJ2-7; 8 bases align to TRBD1. Trimming removed 5 bases from V and 2 bases from J; junction bases left unmatched: 8. CDR1 is DFQATT and CDR2 is SNEGSKA in the germline V gene (reference sequence). CDR3 length: 14 residues. CDR3 in amino acids: CSAAPGGITYEQYF. Written as DNA, the CDR3 is TGCAGTGCTGCTCCAGGGGGCATTACCTACGAGCAGTACTTC.

The sample holds many counts of this clonotype. The rearrangement links TRBV2 to TRBJ2-5, with D perhaps matching TRBD1 or TRBD2 (8 bases each). This CDR3 region has 13 residues. Germline V gene lookup returns CDR1 SNHLY and CDR2 FYNNEI. V was clipped by 4 bases and J by 9 bases, with 15 bases between them. The chain's CDR3 is CASSGTGREAQYF. The CDR3 nucleotides are TGTGCCAGCAGTGGGACAGGGCGGGAGGCCCAGTACTTC.

The chain is built from TRBV16 and TRBJ1-1; tentatively, D is TRBD1 (5 bases). V lost 2 bases, J lost 6 bases, and 13 bases lay in between. This CDR3 contains 14 residues. Germline CDR1 KGHSY, CDR2 FQNENV. The CDR3 sequence is CASSQRWGSAEAFF. The CDR3 nucleotides are TGTGCCAGCAGCCAAAGGTGGGGCAGCGCTGAAGCTTTCTTT.

The chain carries TRBV7-2 and TRBJ1-2, with D tentatively TRBD1 (5 bases). Trimming removed 5 bases at V and 3 bases at J, with 16 bases between. Germline V gene lookup returns CDR1 SGHTA and CDR2 FQGNSA. CDR3 length: 15 amino acids. CDR3 nucleotides: TGTGCCAGCAGCCCCCGGGACCCTGCCGACTATGGCTACACCTTC. This codes for CASSPRDPADYGYTF.

The gene calls are TRBV27 and TRBJ1-1; D gene uncertain. V lost 5 bases, J lost 1 base, and 11 bases lay in between. Per germline, CDR1 MNHEY and CDR2 SMNVEV (reference sequence). CDR3 length equals 14 residues. The CDR3 nucleotides are TGTGCCAGCAGTCTCGGGGTCTCGAACACTGAAGCTTTCTTT. This codes for CASSLGVSNTEAFF.

This clonotype was detected ten times or more. V usage is TRBV10-3 and J usage is TRBJ2-7; TRBD2 agrees at 7 bases. The CDR3 consists of 13 residues. CDR1 and CDR2 from the germline V gene are ENHRY and SYGVKD. The junction had 1 base not matched to a gene; V was cut back by 2 bases and J by 3 bases. CDR3 coding DNA: TGTGCCATCAGTGAGGGACTAGTCTACGAGCAGTACTTC. Amino acids: CAISEGLVYEQYF.

The chain recombines TRBV2 with TRBJ1-4; D gene unclear. The CDR3 sequence is 15 residues long. Trimming removed 7 bases at V and 3 bases at J, with 15 bases between. Per the germline V gene, CDR1 is SNHLY and CDR2 is FYNNEI. CDR3 DNA: TGTGCCAGCACCCCAACGAGGGCTGCTAATGAAAAACTGTTTTTT. Its translation: CASTPTRAANEKLFF.

This clonotype was recorded at least ten times. This sequence joins TRBV10-3 and TRBJ2-6; D is unclear. The length of the CDR3 is 14 residues. Germline CDR1 reads ENHRY; CDR2 reads SYGVKD. The V end lost 4 bases, the J end lost 0 bases, and 4 bases lay between the germline ends. CDR3 DNA: TGTGCCATCAGTGGGACCTCTGGGGCCAACGTCCTGACTTTC. This sequence encodes CAISGTSGANVLTF.

The gene calls are TRBV14 and TRBJ1-5; D perhaps matches TRBD1 (5 bases). The germline V gene encodes CDR1 SGHDN and CDR2 FVKESK. This CDR3 is 15 amino acids long. The V and J ends lost 1 base and 6 bases respectively, with 13 bases between them. The CDR3 spells CASSQGVGARQPQHF. DNA for the CDR3: TGTGCCAGCAGCCAAGGGGTAGGGGCGCGTCAGCCCCAGCATTTT. Variable domain in full (rest from reference TRBV14 and TRBJ1-5): EAGVTQFPSHSVIEKGQTVTLRCDPISGHDNLYWYRRVMGKEIKFLLHFVKESKQDESGMPNNRFLAERTGGTYSTLKVQPAELEDSGVYFCASSQGVGARQPQHFGDGTRLSIL.

The chain recombines TRBV7-2 with TRBJ1-1, with D unclear. V lost 5 bases and J 5 bases, leaving 12 bases between the germline ends. CDR3 length equals 13 residues. The V gene's germline CDR1 is SGHTA and CDR2 FQGNSA. The CDR3: CASSPFHRTEAFF. The CDR3 bases are TGTGCCAGCAGCCCTTTTCACAGAACTGAAGCTTTCTTT.

The chain carries TRBV6-5 and TRBJ1-2; 10 nucleotides match TRBD1. The CDR3 covers 15 residues. Per germline, CDR1 MNHEY and CDR2 SVGAGI. Losses at the gene ends were 6 bases for V and 7 bases for J; bases not matched to a gene: 11. DNA for the CDR3: TGTGCCAGCAGGAAGACAGGGGGCAAGACCTCTGGCTACACCTTC. This gives the protein CASRKTGGKTSGYTF.

The V and J genes are TRBV2 and TRBJ2-7, with 10 bases matching TRBD2. CDR1 and CDR2 from the germline V gene are SNHLY and FYNNEI. Trimming removed 8 bases from V and 5 bases from J; junction bases left unmatched: 3. The CDR3 length is 12 residues. This CDR3 is CASRSGRDEQYF. DNA for the CDR3: TGTGCCAGCCGGAGCGGGAGGGACGAGCAGTACTTC.

This clonotype has more than one count but fewer than ten. The chain uses TRBV20-1 and TRBJ2-7, with 8 bases fitting TRBD1. CDR1 DFQATT and CDR2 SNEGSKA come from the germline V gene (reference sequence). The junction had 7 bases not matched to a gene; V was cut back by 0 bases and J by 6 bases. The CDR3 contains 14 residues. CDR3 residues: CSARDKDRVSEQYF. In DNA form, the CDR3 reads TGCAGTGCTAGAGATAAGGACAGGGTATCCGAGCAGTACTTC.

To note about this clonotype: One end of the junction does not line up with germline, which may come from a read error. This chain uses TRBV2 with TRBJ2-3; D may be TRBD2 (6 bases). The CDR3 runs to 14 residues. Germline V gene lookup returns CDR1 SNHLY and CDR2 FYNNEI. The CDR3 DNA is TGTGCCAGAAGTGAGACGGGGGATGTAGATACGCAGTATTTT. Translation: CARSETGDVDTQYF. Looking up the rest from reference TRBV2 and TRBJ2-3 gives the full variable domain: EPEVTQTPSHQVTQMGQEVILRCVPISNHLYFYWYRQILGQKVEFLVSFYNNEISEKSEIFDDQFSVERPDGSNFTLKIRSTKLEDSAMYFCARSETGDVDTQYFGPGTRLTVL.

V gene TRBV20-1 combines with J gene TRBJ2-7, with TRBD2 identical over 11 bases. Germline V gene sequence: CDR1 DFQATT, CDR2 SNEGSKA (reference sequence). The J segment lost 3 bases and the V segment lost 0 bases, leaving 16 bases of the junction unmatched. CDR3 size: 19 residues. Here the CDR3 reads CSARDDVAGGPSVGYEQYF. In DNA, the CDR3 is TGCAGTGCTAGAGATGACGTAGCGGGAGGGCCATCCGTGGGCTACGAGCAGTACTTC.

In its sample, this clonotype was seen a few times. The CDR3 DNA reads as TGTGCCAGTTCGGATGTGAGGGGCTCCTACGAGCAGTACTTC. Encoded protein: CASSDVRGSYEQYF. The V call is TRBV19, the J call TRBJ2-7; TRBD1 or TRBD2 may be the D gene (5 bases each). Germline CDR1 and CDR2: LNHDA and SQIVND (reference sequence). CDR3 length: 14 amino acids. Trimming pared 8 bases from V and 0 bases from J, leaving 14 bases between.

V gene TRBV7-6 combines with J gene TRBJ2-5, with D maybe TRBD2 (6 bases). V lost 8 bases to trimming and J lost 6 bases, with 13 bases between them. CDR1 and CDR2 (germline): SGHVS, FNYEAQ. The CDR3 has 12 amino acids. For the CDR3, the DNA is TGTGCCAGCGGAGGGGCAGGGCAGACCCAGTACTTC. Its protein is CASGGAGQTQYF.

This clonotype was observed a few times. CDR3 in DNA: TGTGCCAGCAGTACACAGGGATCAGGCTATGGCTACACCTTC. Amino acid sequence: CASSTQGSGYGYTF. The gene calls are TRBV27 and TRBJ1-2; maybe TRBD1 (6 bases). This CDR3 comprises 14 residues. CDR1 and CDR2 (germline): MNHEY, SMNVEV (reference sequence). Trimming removed 5 bases from V and 4 bases from J, with 14 bases in between.

V is TRBV19 and J is TRBJ1-1, with a weak D call TRBD1 (6 bases). From germline, CDR1 is LNHDA and CDR2 SQIVND (reference sequence). V was cut by 5 bases and J by 4 bases, with 17 bases left in between. The CDR3 totals 15 residues. CDR3 sequence: CASSADSGLFTEAFF. The CDR3 nucleotides read TGTGCCAGTAGTGCGGACAGCGGGCTCTTCACTGAAGCTTTCTTT.

V gene TRBV7-2 combines with J gene TRBJ2-2, with D perhaps matching TRBD2 (6 bases). The CDR3 has 15 residues. The V and J ends lost 5 bases and 2 bases respectively, with 12 bases between them. Germline CDR1 is SGHTA and CDR2 is FQGNSA. Here the CDR3 DNA reads TGTGCCAGCAGCCAACCGGGACTTAACACCGGGGAGCTGTTTTTT. This codes for CASSQPGLNTGELFF. Full variable domain (missing parts from reference TRBV7-2 and TRBJ2-2): GAGVSQSPSNKVTEKGKDVELRCDPISGHTALYWYRQSLGQGLEFLIYFQGNSAPDKSGLPSDRFSAERTGGSVSTLTIQRTQQEDSAVYLCASSQPGLNTGELFFGEGSRLTVL.

Written as DNA, the CDR3 is TGTGCCAGCAGTTTTCACCAAGGGACTAGCGGGCTCACCGGGGAGCTGTTTTTT. Its translation is CASSFHQGTSGLTGELFF. The J gene is TRBJ2-2, the V gene TRBV6-5, with 12 bases lining up with TRBD2. The germline gives CDR1 MNHEY, CDR2 SVGAGI. After removal of 4 bases from V and 4 bases from J, the junction contained 10 bases not matched to a gene. The CDR3 totals 18 residues.

This clonotype has a count of ten or more. The chain is built from TRBV2 and TRBJ1-5, with D possibly being TRBD1 (6 bases). Germline V gene sequence: CDR1 SNHLY, CDR2 FYNNEI. Trimming cost V 4 bases and J 1 base, with 11 bases left between them. The CDR3 spans 15 residues. The CDR3 region has the DNA TGTGCCAGCAGTGTGGGGGCGAGGAGCAATCAGCCCCAGCATTTT. It specifies CASSVGARSNQPQHF.

This clonotype has a single count. The V call is TRBV24-1, the J call TRBJ1-2, with TRBD1 matching 9 bases. In germline, CDR1 is KGHDR, CDR2 SFDVKD. With 9 bases clipped from V and 4 bases from J, the junction kept 14 bases outside the gene matches. The CDR3 has 16 residues. CDR3 residues: CATPPRTGAVGYGYTF. DNA of the CDR3: TGTGCCACCCCTCCTAGGACAGGGGCCGTCGGCTATGGCTACACCTTC.

This clonotype showed up just once. This chain uses TRBV2 with TRBJ1-2; D possibly corresponds to TRBD1 (6 bases). This CDR3 is built from 14 residues. V was pared by 6 bases and J by 7 bases, with 18 bases between. Germline-derived CDR1 and CDR2 are SNHLY and FYNNEI. CDR3 region: CASSMNRESGGYTF. CDR3 DNA sequence: TGTGCCAGCAGCATGAACAGGGAGTCCGGTGGCTACACCTTC.

As to this clonotype: Germline and junction disagree at one end, which may indicate a read error. The J gene is TRBJ1-5, the V gene TRBV10-3; D uncertain. Per germline, CDR1 ENHRY and CDR2 SYGVKD. This CDR3 is 14 amino acids long. The CDR3, as DNA: TGTGCCAGCAGTTACTCGAACTCCGATCAGCCCCAGCATTTT. Translated, it gives CASSYSNSDQPQHF.

This clonotype has a count of ten or more. DNA of the CDR3: TGTGCCACCAGCAGCCATTTTGAGGGCTACACCTTC. Protein sequence: CATSSHFEGYTF. V gene TRBV15 combines with J gene TRBJ1-2; D is undetermined. The V gene lost 3 bases and the J gene lost 8 bases, with 10 bases spanning the gap. From germline, CDR1 is LNHNV and CDR2 YYDKDF (reference sequence). The CDR3 totals 12 residues. The variable domain in full, completed from reference TRBV15 and TRBJ1-2, reads DAMVIQNPRYQVTQFGKPVTLSCSQTLNHNVMYWYQQKSSQAPKLLFHYYDKDFNNEADTPDNFQSRRPNTSFCFLDIRSPGLGDTAMYLCATSSHFEGYTFGSGTRLTVV.

With respect to this clonotype: A read error may be the cause here, since a much bigger clone is one base away. J is TRBJ2-5 and V is TRBV7-2; D possibly corresponds to TRBD2 (6 bases). The germline V and J ends were trimmed by 4 bases and 7 bases, with 13 bases remaining between them. CDR1 is SGHTA and CDR2 is FQGNSA in the germline V gene. This CDR3 has 13 residues. CDR3 residues: CASSSSVEGTQYF. The CDR3 DNA reads as TGTGCCAGCAGCTCTAGCGTGGAGGGGACCCAGTACTTC.